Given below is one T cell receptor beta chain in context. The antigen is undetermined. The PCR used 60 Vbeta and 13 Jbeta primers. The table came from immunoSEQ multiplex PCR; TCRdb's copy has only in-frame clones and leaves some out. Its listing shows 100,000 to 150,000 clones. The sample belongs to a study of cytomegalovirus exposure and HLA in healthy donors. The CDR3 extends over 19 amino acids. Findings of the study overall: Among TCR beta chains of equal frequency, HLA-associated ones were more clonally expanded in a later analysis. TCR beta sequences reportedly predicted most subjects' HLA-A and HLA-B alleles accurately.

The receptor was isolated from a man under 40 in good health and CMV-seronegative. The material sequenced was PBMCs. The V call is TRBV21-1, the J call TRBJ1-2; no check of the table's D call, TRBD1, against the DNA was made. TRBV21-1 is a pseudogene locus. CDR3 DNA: TGTGCCAGCAGCAAAGGAGGGCCCCTAGAAGGGGGCGCAGAGAATGGCTACACCTTC. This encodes CASSKGGPLEGGAENGYTF.